This TCR beta chain is drawn from a study of T-cell reconstitution after alpha-beta-depleted transplantation in children. Study-level results: Roughly two months post-transplant, alpha-beta T cells reportedly originated from several hundred graft clones that had expanded. Some patients owed their high day-60 TCRbeta diversity to surviving recipient T cells and thymic progenitors.

This clonotype was recorded a few times. Antigen specificity is unknown. Library preparation (for TCRbeta) was performed with unique molecular identifiers. One entry per CDR3 protein, called by TCRdb with MiXCR from the PCR reads. This sample has around 270,000 distinct CDR3 sequences, with roughly 9.1% found just once. Per germline, CDR1 SGHNT and CDR2 YENEEA. There are 14 residues in the CDR3. V lost 5 bases to trimming and J lost 5 bases; unmatched junction nucleotides: 3. The rearrangement links TRBV11-3 to TRBJ1-5; 10 nucleotides agree with TRBD1. This material consisted of PBMCs, taken before TCRalphabeta/CD19-depleted stem cell transplant. The receptor was derived from a boy under three years old with acute myeloid leukemia, due to receive a stem cell transplant. DNA of the CDR3: TGTGCCAGCAGCGTCGGGACAGGGGATCAGCCCCAGCATTTT. This codes for CASSVGTGDQPQHF. Combining the CDR3 with reference TRBV11-3 and TRBJ1-5 gives the whole variable domain EAGVVQSPRYKIIEKKQPVAFWCNPISGHNTLYWYLQNLGQGPELLIRYENEEAVDDSQLPKDRFSAERLKGVDSTLKIQPAELGDSAVYLCASSVGTGDQPQHFGDGTRLSIL.